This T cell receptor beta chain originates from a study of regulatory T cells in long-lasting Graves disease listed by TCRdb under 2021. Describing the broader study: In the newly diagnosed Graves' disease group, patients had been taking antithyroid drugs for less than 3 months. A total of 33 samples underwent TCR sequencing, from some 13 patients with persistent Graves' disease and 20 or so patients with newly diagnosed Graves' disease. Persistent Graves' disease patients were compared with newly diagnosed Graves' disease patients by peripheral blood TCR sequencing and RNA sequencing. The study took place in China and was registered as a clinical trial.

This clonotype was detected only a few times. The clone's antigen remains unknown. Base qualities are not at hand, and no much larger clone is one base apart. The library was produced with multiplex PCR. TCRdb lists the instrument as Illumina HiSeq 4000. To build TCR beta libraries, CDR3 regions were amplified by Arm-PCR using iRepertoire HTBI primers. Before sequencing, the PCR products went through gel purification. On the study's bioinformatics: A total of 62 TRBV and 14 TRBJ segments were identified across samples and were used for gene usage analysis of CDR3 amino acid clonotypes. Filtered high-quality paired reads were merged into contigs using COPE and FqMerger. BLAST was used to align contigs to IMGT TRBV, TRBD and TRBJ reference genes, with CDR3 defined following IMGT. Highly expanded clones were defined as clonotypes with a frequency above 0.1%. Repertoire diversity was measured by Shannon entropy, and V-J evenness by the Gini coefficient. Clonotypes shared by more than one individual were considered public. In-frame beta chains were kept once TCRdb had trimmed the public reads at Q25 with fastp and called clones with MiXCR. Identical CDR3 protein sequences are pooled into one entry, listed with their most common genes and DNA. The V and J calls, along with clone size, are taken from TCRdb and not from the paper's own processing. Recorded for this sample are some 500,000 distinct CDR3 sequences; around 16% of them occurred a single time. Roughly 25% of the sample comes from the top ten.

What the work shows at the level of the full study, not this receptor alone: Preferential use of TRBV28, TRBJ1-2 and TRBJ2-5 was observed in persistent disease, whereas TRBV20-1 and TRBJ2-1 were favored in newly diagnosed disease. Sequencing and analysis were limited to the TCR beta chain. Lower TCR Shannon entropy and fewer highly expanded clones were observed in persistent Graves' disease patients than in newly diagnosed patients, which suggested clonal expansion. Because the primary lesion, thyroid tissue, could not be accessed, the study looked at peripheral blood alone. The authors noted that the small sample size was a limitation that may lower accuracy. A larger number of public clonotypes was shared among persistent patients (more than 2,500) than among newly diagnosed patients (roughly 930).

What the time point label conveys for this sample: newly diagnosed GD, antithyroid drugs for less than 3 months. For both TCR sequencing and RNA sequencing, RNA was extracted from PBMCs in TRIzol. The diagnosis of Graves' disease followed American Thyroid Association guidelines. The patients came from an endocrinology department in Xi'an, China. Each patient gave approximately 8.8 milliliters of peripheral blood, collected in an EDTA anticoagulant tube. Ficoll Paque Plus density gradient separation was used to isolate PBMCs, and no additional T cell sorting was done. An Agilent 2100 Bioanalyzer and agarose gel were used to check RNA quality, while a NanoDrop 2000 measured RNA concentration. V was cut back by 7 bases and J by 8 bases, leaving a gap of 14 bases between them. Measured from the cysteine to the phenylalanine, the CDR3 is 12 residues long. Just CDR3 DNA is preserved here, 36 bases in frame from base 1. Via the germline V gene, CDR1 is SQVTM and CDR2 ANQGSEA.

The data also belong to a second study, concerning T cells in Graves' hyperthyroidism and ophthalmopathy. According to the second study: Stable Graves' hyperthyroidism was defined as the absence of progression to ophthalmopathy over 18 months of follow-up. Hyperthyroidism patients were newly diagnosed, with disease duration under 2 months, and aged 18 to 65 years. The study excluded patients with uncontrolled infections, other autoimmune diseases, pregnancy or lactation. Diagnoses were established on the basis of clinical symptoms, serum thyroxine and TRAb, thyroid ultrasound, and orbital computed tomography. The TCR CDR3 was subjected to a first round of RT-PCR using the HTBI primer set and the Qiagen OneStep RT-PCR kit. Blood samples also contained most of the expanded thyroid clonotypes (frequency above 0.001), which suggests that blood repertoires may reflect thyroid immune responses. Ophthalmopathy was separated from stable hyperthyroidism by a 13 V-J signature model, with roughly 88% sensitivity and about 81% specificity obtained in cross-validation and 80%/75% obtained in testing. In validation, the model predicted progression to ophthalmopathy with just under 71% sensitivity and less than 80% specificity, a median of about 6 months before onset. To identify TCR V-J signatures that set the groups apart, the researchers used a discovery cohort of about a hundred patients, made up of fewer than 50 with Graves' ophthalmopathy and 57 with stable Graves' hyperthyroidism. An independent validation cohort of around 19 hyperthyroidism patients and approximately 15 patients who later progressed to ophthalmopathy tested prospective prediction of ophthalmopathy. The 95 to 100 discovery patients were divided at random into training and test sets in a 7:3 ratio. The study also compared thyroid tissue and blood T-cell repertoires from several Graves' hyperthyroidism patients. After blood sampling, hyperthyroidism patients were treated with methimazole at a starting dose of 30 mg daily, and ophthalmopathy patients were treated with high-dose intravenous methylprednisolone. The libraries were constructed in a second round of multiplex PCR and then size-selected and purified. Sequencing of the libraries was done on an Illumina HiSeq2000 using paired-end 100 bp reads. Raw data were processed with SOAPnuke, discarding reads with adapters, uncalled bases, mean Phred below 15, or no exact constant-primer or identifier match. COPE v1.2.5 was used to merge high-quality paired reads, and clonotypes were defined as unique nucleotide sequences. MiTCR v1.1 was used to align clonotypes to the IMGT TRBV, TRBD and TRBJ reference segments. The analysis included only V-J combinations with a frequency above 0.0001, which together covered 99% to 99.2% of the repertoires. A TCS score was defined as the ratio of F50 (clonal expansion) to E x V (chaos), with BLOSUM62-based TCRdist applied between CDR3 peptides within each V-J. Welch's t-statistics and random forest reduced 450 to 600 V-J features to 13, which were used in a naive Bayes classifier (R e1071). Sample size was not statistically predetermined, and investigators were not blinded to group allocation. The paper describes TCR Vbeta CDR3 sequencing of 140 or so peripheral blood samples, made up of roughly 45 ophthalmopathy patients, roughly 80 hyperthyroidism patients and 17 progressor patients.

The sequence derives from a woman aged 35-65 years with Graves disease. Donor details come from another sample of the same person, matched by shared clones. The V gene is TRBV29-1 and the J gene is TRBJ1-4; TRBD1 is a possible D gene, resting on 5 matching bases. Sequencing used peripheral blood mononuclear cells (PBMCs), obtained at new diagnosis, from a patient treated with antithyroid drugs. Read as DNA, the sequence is TGCAGCGCGGTAGGGGCTAGGGAAAAACTGTTTTTT. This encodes CSAVGAREKLFF.